The next 32 T cell receptor beta chains were all read from a single sample in a study of blood T cell repertoires in COVID-19. Using immunoSEQ multiplex PCR, the repertoire was profiled, and TCRdb retains in-frame clones only, with some absent. The sample has over 300,000 clones; 70% to 90% are singletons. The sample comprised peripheral blood. The origin of the receptors is a man aged 18 to 29 who had recovered from COVID-19.

This sequence joins TRBV7-6 and TRBJ2-3; 7 nucleotides match TRBD1. Germline CDR1 SGHVS, CDR2 FNYEAQ. The CDR3 contains 15 residues. The ends lost 0 bases at V and 3 bases at J; junction bases unmatched: 3. The CDR3 spells CASSLALQGTDTQYF. DNA for the CDR3: TGTGCCAGCAGCTTAGCGCTACAGGGGACAGATACGCAGTATTTT.

V is TRBV11-2 and J is TRBJ2-7; 8 bases are shared with TRBD2. V was clipped by 2 bases and J by 0 bases; unmatched bases: 6. The CDR3 consists of 16 residues. Germline V gives CDR1 SGHAT, CDR2 FQNNGV. The CDR3, as DNA: TGTGCCAGCAGCTTATTGGTGGCGGGGGGCTCCTACGAGCAGTACTTC. Residues: CASSLLVAGGSYEQYF.

This chain connects TRBV19 to TRBJ1-5, with 7 bases fitting TRBD1. Germline trimming cut 7 bases from V and 5 bases from J; bases unmatched to any gene: 11. CDR3 length equals 15 residues. Germline loops: CDR1 LNHDA, CDR2 SQIVND (reference sequence). CDR3 nucleotide sequence: TGTGCCAGTATTCCTGAAGCAGGGGGATATCAGCCCCAGCATTTT. The encoded protein is CASIPEAGGYQPQHF.

The chain combines TRBV28 with TRBJ1-2, with D unresolved. This CDR3 comprises 13 residues. From germline, CDR1 is MDHEN and CDR2 SYDVKM. V was clipped by 3 bases and J by 0 bases, with 5 bases between them. The CDR3 sequence: CASSFGANYGYTF. DNA for the CDR3: TGTGCCAGCAGTTTCGGAGCTAACTATGGCTACACCTTC.

V and J are TRBV6-5 and TRBJ2-6; D not certain. Germline loops: CDR1 MNHEY, CDR2 SVGAGI. The CDR3 extends over 14 amino acids. V lost 6 bases and J 1 base, leaving 7 bases between the germline ends. This chain's CDR3 is CASRSPSGANVLTF. As DNA, the CDR3 is TGTGCCAGCAGGTCCCCTTCTGGGGCCAACGTCCTGACTTTC.

The V and J genes are TRBV7-8 and TRBJ2-7; possibly TRBD2 for D (6 bases). Germline loops: CDR1 SGHVS, CDR2 FQNEAQ. This CDR3 is built from 13 residues. V was clipped by 3 bases and J by 5 bases, with 11 bases between them. The CDR3 DNA reads TGTGCCAGCAGCTTTGGCCCGGGGGACGAGCAGTACTTC. Amino acid sequence: CASSFGPGDEQYF.

The chain recombines TRBV5-6 with TRBJ2-1; 9 bases map to TRBD2. The J segment lost 7 bases and the V segment lost 0 bases, leaving 2 bases of the junction unmatched. This CDR3 contains 14 residues. The V gene's germline CDR1 is SGHDT and CDR2 YYEEEE. The DNA for the CDR3 is TGTGCCAGCAGCTTGGTGCTAGCGGGAAATGAGCAGTTCTTC. Encoded protein: CASSLVLAGNEQFF.

This sequence joins TRBV25-1 and TRBJ1-4; D is unclear. This CDR3 comprises 16 residues. CDR1 and CDR2 (germline): MGHDK, SYGVNS. V dropped 1 base and J dropped 3 bases, with 12 bases sitting between them. The CDR3 loop is CASSESPGEANEKLFF. The CDR3 nucleotides are TGTGCCAGCAGTGAATCTCCGGGTGAGGCTAATGAAAAACTGTTTTTT.

The chain employs TRBV5-1 and TRBJ2-1; TRBD2 is a possible D gene (5 bases). Trimming took off 3 bases at V and 7 bases at J, with 20 bases between the two ends. The CDR3 contains 16 residues. CDR1 is SGHRS, CDR2 YFSETQ, per germline. DNA for the CDR3: TGCGCCAGCAGCTCGTTCAGGACTTCCCGAGGGAATGAGCAGTTCTTC. Protein product: CASSSFRTSRGNEQFF.

The V call is TRBV5-6, the J call TRBJ1-3; 7 positions agree with TRBD1. This CDR3 spans 13 amino acids. The V and J ends lost 3 bases and 7 bases, in that order; junction bases with no gene match: 4. Germline lookup yields CDR1 SGHDT and CDR2 YYEEEE. CDR3 DNA sequence: TGTGCCAGCAGCTCTGACAGGGCTAACACCATATATTTT. As protein: CASSSDRANTIYF.

The V call is TRBV28, the J call TRBJ1-3; D gene unclear. From germline, CDR1 is MDHEN and CDR2 SYDVKM. This CDR3 is built from 13 residues. With 7 bases removed from V and 8 bases from J, the gap between germline ends came to 15 bases. CDR3 nucleotides: TGTGCCAGCAACACTCTCACGGGGTACACCATATATTTT. Encoded protein: CASNTLTGYTIYF.

This clone was counted once. The chain couples TRBV12-3 or TRBV12-4 to TRBJ1-1; 9 bases line up with TRBD1. V gave up 5 bases and J gave up 7 bases; unmatched junction bases: 2. The CDR3 is 12 amino acids. The chain's CDR3 is CASSDRGDEAFF. In nucleotides, the CDR3 is TGTGCCAGCAGTGACAGGGGGGATGAAGCTTTCTTT.

The chain has TRBV20-1 and TRBJ2-5; D unclear. Germline-derived CDR1 and CDR2 are DFQATT and SNEGSKA (reference sequence). Trimming cost V 3 bases and J 5 bases, with 16 bases left between them. This CDR3 spans 14 amino acids. The CDR3 DNA is TGCAGTGCTAGTTCCGGCGGAACCGGGGAGACCCAGTACTTC. Protein product: CSASSGGTGETQYF.

The chain is built from TRBV20-1 and TRBJ1-2; the match to TRBD1 covers 8 bases. The CDR3 loop spans 15 amino acids. Germline CDR1 is DFQATT and CDR2 is SNEGSKA (reference sequence). Trimming removed 3 bases from V and 7 bases from J; junction bases left unmatched: 13. The CDR3 DNA follows: TGCAGTGCTAGTATCCAACCAGGGGGCGGAATTGGCTACACCTTC. This gives the protein CSASIQPGGGIGYTF.

There are a few counts of this clone. V gene TRBV6-2 or TRBV6-3 combines with J gene TRBJ2-7, with unresolved D. The CDR3 loop spans 12 amino acids. With 4 bases removed from V and 7 bases from J, the gap between germline ends came to 11 bases. Germline V CDR1 and CDR2: MNHEY, SVGEGT. The CDR3 nucleotides read TGTGCCAGCAGTTTCTTACTGAAGGAGCAGTACTTC. It encodes CASSFLLKEQYF.

The J gene is TRBJ1-3, the V gene TRBV9, with 12 bases matching TRBD1. The germline V gene has CDR1 SGDLS and CDR2 YYNGEE. The CDR3 is 16 amino acids. V was pared by 2 bases and J by 4 bases, with 4 bases of the junction left unmatched. The CDR3 nucleotides read TGTGCCAGCAGCGTGGGACAGGGGGCTGGGGGAAACACCATATATTTT. Translation: CASSVGQGAGGNTIYF.

The chain couples TRBV6-4 to TRBJ2-7; TRBD2 matches at 7 bases. CDR3 length: 14 amino acids. Germline assignment: CDR1 MRHNA and CDR2 SNTAGT. The trim removed 0 bases at V and 5 bases at J, leaving 4 bases unmatched. The CDR3 spells CASSDSGGTDEQYF. The CDR3 region has the DNA TGTGCCAGCAGTGACTCGGGGGGGACCGACGAGCAGTACTTC.

The chain combines TRBV14 with TRBJ2-7; 10 positions agree with TRBD2. J lost 12 bases, V lost 6 bases, and 11 bases had no gene match. CDR3 length: 13 amino acids. Germline V gene data show CDR1 as SGHDN and CDR2 as FVKESK. The CDR3 sequence is CASSSAGGPPRYF. CDR3 coding DNA: TGTGCCAGCAGTTCAGCGGGAGGGCCCCCTCGGTACTTC. The variable domain in full, with the rest retrieved from reference TRBV14 and TRBJ2-7, is EAGVTQFPSHSVIEKGQTVTLRCDPISGHDNLYWYRRVMGKEIKFLLHFVKESKQDESGMPNNRFLAERTGGTYSTLKVQPAELEDSGVYFCASSSAGGPPRYFGPGTRLTVT.

J is TRBJ1-2 and V is TRBV5-1, with D maybe TRBD1 (5 bases). Germline-derived CDR1 and CDR2 are SGHRS and YFSETQ. V was pared by 0 bases and J by 3 bases, with 9 bases between. The CDR3 runs to 14 residues. Here the CDR3 DNA reads TGCGCCAGCAGCTTGGCGACAGCCTACTATGGCTACACCTTC. Protein product: CASSLATAYYGYTF.

This rearrangement joins TRBV7-2 to TRBJ2-1; D is unclear. The V end lost 5 bases, the J end lost 0 bases, and 11 bases lay between the germline ends. The CDR3 extends over 15 amino acids. Germline loops: CDR1 SGHTA, CDR2 FQGNSA. The CDR3 sequence is CASSEDSSSYNEQFF. The CDR3 DNA sequence: TGTGCCAGCAGCGAGGATAGCTCCTCCTACAATGAGCAGTTCTTC.

The chain couples TRBV7-2 to TRBJ1-1, with TRBD1 matching over 8 bases. CDR1 is SGHTA and CDR2 is FQGNSA in the germline V gene. Trimming at V came to 5 bases and at J to 1 base, leaving 9 bases not matched to a gene. The CDR3 is 16 amino acids. For the CDR3, the DNA is TGTGCCAGCAGCCCCGACAGGGGCCTGGGGAACACTGAAGCTTTCTTT. It encodes CASSPDRGLGNTEAFF.

This chain uses TRBV19 with TRBJ1-1, with TRBD1 as a possible D gene (5 bases). The CDR3 consists of 13 residues. V was clipped by 3 bases and J by 4 bases, with 9 bases between them. CDR1 and CDR2 (germline): LNHDA, SQIVND (reference sequence). The CDR3 protein is CASSMGGTTEAFF. As DNA, the CDR3 is TGTGCCAGTAGTATGGGGGGAACCACTGAAGCTTTCTTT.

This chain connects TRBV6-2 or TRBV6-3 to TRBJ1-1, with a weak D call TRBD1 (6 bases). The ends were cut back, 3 bases at V and 10 bases at J, with 12 bases in the middle. The CDR3 extends over 12 amino acids. The V gene's germline CDR1 is MNHEY and CDR2 SVGEGT. The CDR3, as DNA: TGTGCCAGCAGTTATTCAGGGGTAGTAGCTTTCTTT. It yields the protein CASSYSGVVAFF.

V gene TRBV7-6 combines with J gene TRBJ1-2; D gene unclear. The V gene lost 5 bases and the J gene lost 7 bases, with 14 bases spanning the gap. This CDR3 spans 13 amino acids. Germline CDR1 is SGHVS and CDR2 is FNYEAQ. In DNA form, the CDR3 reads TGTGCCAGCAGCCCCAGGCCGGGGATTGGCTACACCTTC. This translates into CASSPRPGIGYTF.

V and J are TRBV27 and TRBJ2-7; 10 nucleotides align to TRBD2. V lost 0 bases, J lost 4 bases, and 6 bases stayed unmatched. The V gene's germline CDR1 is MNHEY and CDR2 SMNVEV (reference sequence). This CDR3 is 16 amino acids long. Here the CDR3 DNA reads TGTGCCAGCAGTTTATCGGCCCGAGCGGGAGGGTACGAGCAGTACTTC. Its translation is CASSLSARAGGYEQYF.

The chain is built from TRBV29-1 and TRBJ2-7; TRBD1 matches 8 bases. V was pared by 0 bases and J by 1 base, with 5 bases of the junction left unmatched. CDR1 is SQVTM, CDR2 ANQGSEA, per germline. CDR3 length equals 15 residues. As DNA, the CDR3 is TGCAGCGTTGAAGAGCCAGGGGGCGAGTCCTACGAGCAGTACTTC. Its translation: CSVEEPGGESYEQYF.

The chain has TRBV5-1 and TRBJ2-1; D not resolved. Germline values: CDR1 SGHRS, CDR2 YFSETQ. Trimming stripped 6 bases from V and 0 bases from J, with 13 bases between. This CDR3 region has 15 residues. CDR3 loop: CASMVAVSSYNEQFF. In DNA form, the CDR3 reads TGCGCCAGCATGGTAGCCGTCAGCTCCTACAATGAGCAGTTCTTC.

The CDR3 here is CASSTLAGGAYNEQFF. The CDR3 DNA sequence: TGTGCCAGCAGCACCCTAGCGGGGGGGGCCTACAATGAGCAGTTCTTC. V and J are TRBV9 and TRBJ2-1; 12 bases align to TRBD2. CDR3 length equals 16 residues. After removal of 4 bases from V and 2 bases from J, the junction contained 4 bases not matched to a gene. CDR1 is SGDLS and CDR2 is YYNGEE in the germline V gene.

This chain connects TRBV7-2 to TRBJ2-7, with D tentatively TRBD1 (5 bases). V was trimmed by 3 bases and J by 3 bases, leaving 9 bases between them. The germline CDR1 and CDR2 sequences are SGHTA and FQGNSA. The CDR3 loop spans 13 amino acids. This CDR3 is CASSFSRVYEQYF. CDR3 DNA sequence: TGTGCCAGCAGCTTTAGCAGGGTCTACGAGCAGTACTTC.

The genes are TRBV6-5 and TRBJ1-2; 9 nucleotides agree with TRBD1. After removal of 6 bases from V and 4 bases from J, the junction contained 9 bases not matched to a gene. Germline V gene data show CDR1 as MNHEY and CDR2 as SVGAGI. The CDR3 loop spans 15 amino acids. The DNA for the CDR3 is TGTGCCAGCAGCCGGGACAGGGAGAGGATCTATGGCTACACCTTC. Protein: CASSRDRERIYGYTF.

The V gene is TRBV5-1, the J gene TRBJ1-1; 8 bases match TRBD1. Germline V gene data show CDR1 as SGHRS and CDR2 as YFSETQ. The CDR3 loop spans 14 amino acids. J gave up 4 bases and V 0 bases, and 2 bases lay outside the gene matches. The CDR3 nucleotides read TGCGCCAGCAGCTTGGACAGGGGGATCACTGAAGCTTTCTTT. Translating gives CASSLDRGITEAFF.

The DNA of the CDR3 is TGTGCCAGCGGTTCGGCTAGTCCCTACAATGAGCAGTTCTTC. This gives the protein CASGSASPYNEQFF. J is TRBJ2-1 and V is TRBV9, with D uncertain. The germline V and J ends were trimmed by 7 bases and 2 bases, with 13 bases remaining between them. This CDR3 is built from 14 residues. Germline CDR1 reads SGDLS; CDR2 reads YYNGEE.